The 18 T cell receptor beta chains below come from one sample, sequenced in a study of shared clonotypes between healthy human individuals. Naive CD8 populations comprised CD45RO-negative cells positively selected for CCR7, excluding terminally differentiated effector memory CD45RA+ cells. Sequencing was performed with immunoSEQ multiplex PCR; in TCRdb, only in-frame clones are kept and a portion is missing. Of some 2,000,000 clones in the sample, over 85% were seen once. Specimen: naive CD8+ T cells sorted from blood. These receptors were collected from a man aged 18 to 29 in good health.

The chain links TRBV6-5 to TRBJ2-2; 10 bases map to TRBD1. V was clipped by 4 bases and J by 8 bases; unmatched bases: 7. This CDR3 spans 15 amino acids. Germline V gene lookup returns CDR1 MNHEY and CDR2 SVGAGI. The CDR3 loop reads CASSSPTGGRGELFF. In DNA form, the CDR3 reads TGTGCCAGCAGTTCACCGACAGGGGGCCGGGGGGAGCTGTTTTTT.

V and J are TRBV7-2 and TRBJ1-2; no clear D. This CDR3 is 14 amino acids long. V lost 3 bases, J lost 2 bases, and 10 bases lay in between. Germline assignment: CDR1 SGHTA and CDR2 FQGNSA. The CDR3 reads CASSFGALNYGYTF. The CDR3 DNA follows: TGTGCCAGCAGCTTTGGTGCGTTGAACTATGGCTACACCTTC. The whole variable domain, filled in from reference TRBV7-2 and TRBJ1-2, reads GAGVSQSPSNKVTEKGKDVELRCDPISGHTALYWYRQSLGQGLEFLIYFQGNSAPDKSGLPSDRFSAERTGGSVSTLTIQRTQQEDSAVYLCASSFGALNYGYTFGSGTRLTVV.

Concerning this clone itself: The sample has other DNA sequences that encode this CDR3 too. CDR3 nucleotide sequence: TGTGCCAGCTCACCCTTAGCGGGAGGGCCGGCAGAGACCCAGTACTTC. Translation gives CASSPLAGGPAETQYF. This chain connects TRBV18 to TRBJ2-5; 11 nucleotides line up with TRBD2. With V trimmed by 3 bases and J by 4 bases, 7 bases remained unmatched. Germline lookup yields CDR1 KGHSH and CDR2 LQKENI. This CDR3 has 16 amino acids.

The chain joins TRBV28 to TRBJ1-5; a possible D gene is TRBD1 (6 bases). The CDR3 extends over 14 amino acids. Per the germline V gene, CDR1 is MDHEN and CDR2 is SYDVKM. V was pared by 6 bases and J by 7 bases, with 16 bases between. This CDR3 is CASSQPTGRQPQHF. Written as DNA, the CDR3 is TGTGCCAGCAGCCAGCCGACAGGCAGACAGCCCCAGCATTTT.

The chain carries TRBV4-2 and TRBJ2-1, with D possibly TRBD2 on 5 matching bases. With 2 bases removed from V and 8 bases from J, the gap between germline ends came to 7 bases. Germline V CDR1 and CDR2: LGHNA, YNFKEQ. The CDR3 is made up of 12 amino acids. The CDR3 nucleotides are TGTGCCAGCAGCCAACTGGAGGATGAGCAGTTCTTC. Translation: CASSQLEDEQFF.

The chain couples TRBV5-1 to TRBJ2-3, with 12 nucleotides matching TRBD2. V was pared by 0 bases and J by 2 bases, with 4 bases of the junction left unmatched. Germline values: CDR1 SGHRS, CDR2 YFSETQ. The CDR3 length is 17 residues. As DNA, the CDR3 is TGCGCCAGCAGCTTGGATTCTAGCGGGAGGGCCACAGATACGCAGTATTTT. This gives the protein CASSLDSSGRATDTQYF.

The V and J genes are TRBV18 and TRBJ2-7; 7 bases map to TRBD1. Per germline, CDR1 KGHSH and CDR2 LQKENI. The CDR3 length is 17 residues. V shed 2 bases, J shed 0 bases, and the junction held 10 bases outside the gene matches. The CDR3 sequence is CASSPSPGTEFSYEQYF. CDR3 in DNA: TGTGCCAGCTCACCATCTCCGGGGACAGAATTCTCCTACGAGCAGTACTTC.

This chain links TRBV4-1 with TRBJ2-7, with D perhaps matching TRBD1 or TRBD2 (5 bases each). Germline CDR1 and CDR2: MGHRA and YSYEKL. CDR3 length equals 12 residues. The V and J ends lost 6 bases and 4 bases respectively, with 10 bases between them. As DNA, the CDR3 is TGCGCCAGCAGTGGGGACGGTTACGAGCAGTACTTC. Its protein is CASSGDGYEQYF.

V is TRBV27 and J is TRBJ1-4, with a tentative D call TRBD1 (5 bases). Germline values: CDR1 MNHEY, CDR2 SMNVEV (reference sequence). CDR3 size: 15 residues. V shed 5 bases and J shed 4 bases, with 14 bases lying between them. The CDR3 reads CASSPLDGGNEKLFF. CDR3 sequence (DNA): TGTGCCAGCAGTCCTCTGGACGGGGGTAATGAAAAACTGTTTTTT. The variable domain in full, completed from reference TRBV27 and TRBJ1-4, reads EAQVTQNPRYLITVTGKKLTVTCSQNMNHEYMSWYRQDPGLGLRQIYYSMNVEVTDKGDVPEGYKVSRKEKRNFPLILESPSPNQTSLYFCASSPLDGGNEKLFFGSGTQLSVL.

The chain has TRBV13 and TRBJ2-1; no clear D. This CDR3 comprises 15 residues. The V end was cut by 0 bases, the J end by 3 bases, with 9 bases between. Germline V gene sequence: CDR1 PRHDT, CDR2 FYEKMQ (reference sequence). The CDR3 DNA sequence: TGTGCCAGCAGCTTAGGGGACGTGATCTACAATGAGCAGTTCTTC. This translates into CASSLGDVIYNEQFF. The variable domain in full, completed from reference TRBV13 and TRBJ2-1, reads AAGVIQSPRHLIKEKRETATLKCYPIPRHDTVYWYQQGPGQDPQFLISFYEKMQSDKGSIPDRFSAQQFSDYHSELNMSSLELGDSALYFCASSLGDVIYNEQFFGPGTRLTVL.

The chain recombines TRBV27 with TRBJ2-3, with D maybe TRBD2 (6 bases). V gave up 5 bases and J gave up 4 bases, with 19 bases separating them. CDR1 MNHEY and CDR2 SMNVEV come from the germline V gene (reference sequence). The CDR3 runs to 16 residues. The CDR3 here is CASSPSTGEHPDTQYF. The CDR3 nucleotides read TGTGCCAGCAGTCCCTCCACGGGAGAGCATCCAGATACGCAGTATTTT.

The chain carries TRBV10-3 and TRBJ2-5; tentative D call: TRBD1 (5 bases). The germline CDR1 and CDR2 sequences are ENHRY and SYGVKD. The CDR3 runs to 16 residues. V dropped 2 bases and J dropped 2 bases, with 15 bases sitting between them. For the CDR3, the DNA is TGTGCCATCAGTGAGAATCCCCAGGGCCTACAAGAGACCCAGTACTTC. Amino acid sequence: CAISENPQGLQETQYF.

This clone was counted a single time. The V and J genes are TRBV6-5 and TRBJ1-2; the D is unclear. Trimming stripped 1 base from V and 3 bases from J, with 15 bases between. This CDR3 spans 16 amino acids. CDR1 and CDR2 from the germline V gene are MNHEY and SVGAGI. CDR3 coding DNA: TGTGCCAGCAGTTACTTCAGCAGCCCTGGGGACTATGGCTACACCTTC. Its translation: CASSYFSSPGDYGYTF.

The rearrangement joins TRBV5-6 to TRBJ2-7; 8 bases map to TRBD1. V trimming: 4 bases; J trimming: 4 bases; junction bases outside the gene matches: 13. CDR1 SGHDT and CDR2 YYEEEE come from the germline V gene. The length of the CDR3 is 16 residues. The CDR3 bases are TGTGCCAGCAGCCTATTGACAGGGGTCACAAGGTACGAGCAGTACTTC. Amino acid sequence: CASSLLTGVTRYEQYF.

This CDR3 reads CASSESKNYNSPLHF. CDR3 nucleotide sequence: TGCGCCAGCAGTGAGTCTAAGAACTATAATTCACCCCTCCACTTT. V and J are TRBV10-2 and TRBJ1-6; no firm D call. Trimming cost V 0 bases and J 3 bases, with 6 bases left between them. The germline CDR1 and CDR2 sequences are WSHSY and SAAADI. The CDR3 runs to 15 residues.

The chain joins TRBV5-5 to TRBJ2-5, with 11 bases that match TRBD2. There are 16 residues in the CDR3. Germline CDR1 is SGHKS and CDR2 is YYEKEE (reference sequence). V lost 4 bases, J lost 1 base, and 6 bases stayed unmatched. CDR3 loop: CASSPGLAGLQETQYF. In DNA, the CDR3 is TGTGCCAGCAGCCCTGGACTAGCGGGCCTCCAAGAGACCCAGTACTTC.

The chain uses TRBV5-1 and TRBJ1-2, with 7 nucleotides matching TRBD1. Looked up from germline, CDR1 is SGHRS and CDR2 is YFSETQ. The CDR3 is 14 residues long. The J segment lost 4 bases and the V segment lost 3 bases, leaving 6 bases of the junction unmatched. The chain's CDR3 is CASSSYRGSYGYTF. The CDR3 DNA reads TGCGCCAGCAGCTCCTACAGGGGATCCTATGGCTACACCTTC.

This clone was recorded once. The rearrangement joins TRBV2 to TRBJ1-4, with D unresolved. The germline CDR1 and CDR2 sequences are SNHLY and FYNNEI. Trimming removed 1 base at V and 4 bases at J, with 10 bases between. The CDR3 covers 15 residues. CDR3 nucleotides: TGTGCCAGCAGTGAAGGGCCCCCCTATAATGAAAAACTGTTTTTT. Its protein product is CASSEGPPYNEKLFF.